The TCR beta chain described here comes from a study of T cells in localized non-small cell lung cancer. Findings and caveats of the study: A median of around 60 clones ranked among the top 100 in tumor appeared in adjacent lung.

Germline V lookup: CDR1 ENHRY, CDR2 SYGVKD. The CDR3 has 14 residues. The V and J ends lost 3 bases and 8 bases respectively, with 13 bases between them. The method was immunoSEQ multiplex PCR; TCRdb's version includes in-frame clones alone and lacks a portion of them. The top ten hold over 9.5% of the sample, which has about 43,000 clones, roughly nine tenths seen once. The table lists this clone with a count of one. Its antigen is not identified. The sample was PBMCs, taken before any cancer treatment. V usage is TRBV10-3 and J usage is TRBJ1-4; D gene ambiguous. The sequence derives from a woman aged 35-70 years with stage II lung adenocarcinoma. The CDR3 region has the DNA TGTGCCATCAGTGAAGAGAGCCCTGGGGAAAAACTGTTTTTT. It encodes CAISEESPGEKLFF.